This TCR beta chain was sequenced in a study of blood T cells in healthy people across ages. The germline gives CDR1 LGHNA, CDR2 YSLEER. The CDR3 has 17 amino acids. The J segment lost 3 bases and the V segment lost 1 base, leaving 7 bases of the junction unmatched. A J-beta primer mix and a sample-barcoded 5' primer were used in a second PCR of about 6 to 12 cycles. TCRdb recomputed calls from the 5' RACE reads with MiXCR, one row per CDR3 protein. The sample lists 650,000 to 700,000 distinct CDR3 sequences, 40% to 65% occurring once. Every sample had a minimum of 6 million PBMCs isolated. The chain has TRBV4-3 and TRBJ2-3; TRBD2 aligns across 10 bases. The sequence was collected from a woman older than 75 in good health. What was sequenced was blood. CDR3 amino acids: CASSQGASGSRTDTQYF. The CDR3 DNA reads TGCGCCAGCAGCCAAGGGGCTAGCGGGAGTCGTACAGATACGCAGTATTTT.